What follows are 27 T cell receptor beta chains derived from one specimen sequenced in a study of OX40 agonist ivuxolimab in advanced cancers. Sequencing was performed with immunoSEQ multiplex PCR; in TCRdb, only in-frame clones are kept and a portion is missing. The sample records about 68,000 clones, about 80% being singletons. The source was CD4+ or CD8+ T cells sorted from blood, collected in a trial of the OX40 agonist ivuxolimab. All receptors derive from an adult with an advanced solid tumor such as melanoma, head and neck, liver or kidney cancer.

This clone was found once. The CDR3 sequence: CASSEAGDTQYF. As DNA, the CDR3 is TGTGCCAGCAGCGAAGCAGGAGATACGCAGTATTTT. The chain combines TRBV16 with TRBJ2-3; D not resolved. This CDR3 comprises 12 residues. In germline, CDR1 is KGHSY, CDR2 FQNENV. Trimming left V 5 bases short and J 5 bases short, with 8 bases between.

The CDR3 DNA sequence: TGTGCCAGTAGTCACCGGGACAGGGGTGCCGTGGGCGGCTACACCTTC. Its protein is CASSHRDRGAVGGYTF. The chain has TRBV19 and TRBJ1-2; 10 bases map to TRBD1. There are 16 residues in the CDR3. V was pared by 5 bases and J by 8 bases, with 14 bases of the junction left unmatched. Germline values: CDR1 LNHDA, CDR2 SQIVND (reference sequence).

The chain recombines TRBV5-1 with TRBJ1-2; tentative D call: TRBD1 (6 bases). This CDR3 has 15 residues. The ends were cut back, 2 bases at V and 3 bases at J, with 14 bases in the middle. Germline values: CDR1 SGHRS, CDR2 YFSETQ. The CDR3 DNA sequence: TGCGCCAGCAGCTTAATCGGGGGGCTGGACTATGGCTACACCTTC. It codes for CASSLIGGLDYGYTF.

Concerning this clone itself: The sample contains more than one DNA sequence encoding this CDR3. The chain recombines TRBV5-4 with TRBJ2-3; 8 nucleotides match TRBD2. The CDR3 runs to 14 residues. V lost 4 bases to trimming and J lost 6 bases; unmatched junction nucleotides: 7. CDR1 is SGHNT, CDR2 YYREEE, per germline (reference sequence). DNA for the CDR3: TGTGCCAGCAGCCTCCGGGGGGGGACGGATACGCAGTATTTT. Its protein is CASSLRGGTDTQYF.

This clone has just one count. The chain carries TRBV19 and TRBJ1-4, with a weak D call TRBD1 (6 bases). The length of the CDR3 is 16 residues. CDR1 and CDR2 from the germline V gene are LNHDA and SQIVND (reference sequence). The V and J ends lost 4 bases and 2 bases respectively, with 14 bases between them. This CDR3 reads CASSRRRRGTNEKLFF. The CDR3 DNA is TGTGCCAGTAGTAGACGCCGGAGGGGGACTAATGAAAAACTGTTTTTT.

V gene TRBV5-5 combines with J gene TRBJ2-5; TRBD2 matches at 8 bases. The V gene's germline CDR1 is SGHKS and CDR2 YYEKEE (reference sequence). The CDR3 has 16 residues. The J segment lost 1 base and the V segment lost 1 base, leaving 6 bases of the junction unmatched. In DNA, the CDR3 is TGTGCCAGCAGCTTGTCTCCGGCGGGGGGCCAAGAGACCCAGTACTTC. It specifies CASSLSPAGGQETQYF. The full variable domain, in which reference TRBV5-5 and TRBJ2-5 provide the parts outside the CDR3, is DAGVTQSPTHLIKTRGQQVTLRCSPISGHKSVSWYQQVLGQGPQFIFQYYEKEERGRGNFPDRFSARQFPNYSSELNVNALLLGDSALYLCASSLSPAGGQETQYFGPGTRLLVL.

The chain is built from TRBV4-1 and TRBJ1-2, with D unclear. CDR3 size: 14 residues. Trimming took off 0 bases at V and 3 bases at J, with 8 bases between the two ends. Germline V CDR1 and CDR2: MGHRA, YSYEKL. The CDR3 loop reads CASSQEGFHYGYTF. CDR3 DNA sequence: TGCGCCAGCAGCCAAGAGGGGTTTCACTATGGCTACACCTTC.

This clone was seen a few times. The rearrangement links TRBV7-9 to TRBJ2-7, with D perhaps TRBD1 (6 bases). This CDR3 has 14 residues. With 4 bases removed from V and 1 base from J, the gap between germline ends came to 11 bases. CDR1 SEHNR and CDR2 FQNEAQ come from the germline V gene (reference sequence). Here the CDR3 reads CASSYRESSYEQYF. DNA for the CDR3: TGTGCCAGCAGCTACAGGGAAAGTTCCTACGAGCAGTACTTC. The full variable domain, with the rest looked up from reference TRBV7-9 and TRBJ2-7, is DTGVSQNPRHKITKRGQNVTFRCDPISEHNRLYWYRQTLGQGPEFLTYFQNEAQLEKSRLLSDRFSAERPKGSFSTLEIQRTEQGDSAMYLCASSYRESSYEQYFGPGTRLTVT.

This clone is a singleton in its sample. The chain recombines TRBV14 with TRBJ2-7; perhaps D is TRBD1 or TRBD2 (5 bases each). The CDR3 extends over 15 amino acids. Trimming left V 4 bases short and J 6 bases short, with 19 bases between. Germline values: CDR1 SGHDN, CDR2 FVKESK. The CDR3, as DNA: TGTGCCAGCAGCCCCGTTCCAGGGAGCTTCTCCGAGCAGTACTTC. This codes for CASSPVPGSFSEQYF.

A few counts support this clone. The rearrangement links TRBV2 to TRBJ2-1, with unresolved D. Trimming removed 1 base from V and 4 bases from J, with 11 bases in between. The CDR3 has 15 amino acids. Germline V lookup: CDR1 SNHLY, CDR2 FYNNEI. CDR3 sequence (DNA): TGTGCCAGCAGTGAAGGCAGGCCGGAATACAATGAGCAGTTCTTC. This codes for CASSEGRPEYNEQFF.

The chain employs TRBV19 and TRBJ1-5; 9 bases map to TRBD1. The trim removed 2 bases at V and 4 bases at J, leaving 15 bases unmatched. Germline V gene sequence: CDR1 LNHDA, CDR2 SQIVND (reference sequence). CDR3 length equals 19 residues. DNA for the CDR3: TGTGCCAGTAGTATAAAAACGGGACAGGGCCCCCTTGGGAATCAGCCCCAGCATTTT. Its translation is CASSIKTGQGPLGNQPQHF.

Judged by abundance, this clone is medium-sized (0.01 to 0.1%). The gene calls are TRBV28 and TRBJ1-3; 8 nucleotides line up with TRBD1. The J segment lost 0 bases and the V segment lost 6 bases, leaving 4 bases of the junction unmatched. The CDR3 runs to 15 residues. CDR1 is MDHEN, CDR2 SYDVKM, per germline. The CDR3 nucleotides are TGTGCCAGCAGCTGGACAGGGTTCTCTGGAAACACCATATATTTT. Its translation is CASSWTGFSGNTIYF.

V usage is TRBV6-6 and J usage is TRBJ2-7; D is uncertain. The CDR3 length is 13 residues. Germline CDR1 is MNHNY and CDR2 is SVGAGI (reference sequence). Trimming removed 5 bases from V and 2 bases from J, with 10 bases in between. CDR3 region: CASSDTLAYEQYF. Here the CDR3 DNA reads TGTGCCAGCAGTGACACGTTAGCCTACGAGCAGTACTTC.

The J gene is TRBJ2-7, the V gene TRBV6-5; TRBD1 might be the D (5 bases). The CDR3 is made up of 13 amino acids. Deletions cut 5 bases from V and 5 bases from J, with 13 bases between. Germline lookup yields CDR1 MNHEY and CDR2 SVGAGI. CDR3 bases: TGTGCCAGCAGTAGGGGCGCCTGGGACGAGCAGTACTTC. Residues: CASSRGAWDEQYF.

The chain has TRBV6-5 and TRBJ2-7, with 7 bases matching TRBD1. Per the germline V gene, CDR1 is MNHEY and CDR2 is SVGAGI. The CDR3 covers 13 residues. The J segment lost 2 bases and the V segment lost 5 bases, leaving 3 bases of the junction unmatched. The CDR3 is CASSRTGTYEQYF. CDR3 nucleotide sequence: TGTGCCAGCAGTCGGACAGGTACCTACGAGCAGTACTTC.

The chain combines TRBV25-1 with TRBJ2-5; 9 bases map to TRBD2. Losses at the gene ends were 7 bases for V and 7 bases for J; bases not matched to a gene: 7. The CDR3 spans 13 residues. The germline V gene has CDR1 MGHDK and CDR2 SYGVNS. CDR3 loop: CASKGERGATQYF. In DNA form, the CDR3 reads TGTGCCAGCAAGGGAGAGCGGGGGGCGACCCAGTACTTC.

The genes are TRBV11-3 and TRBJ2-7, with D possibly called TRBD1 or TRBD2 (6 bases each). The germline CDR1 and CDR2 sequences are SGHNT and YENEEA. CDR3 length equals 13 residues. Trimming removed 1 base from V and 4 bases from J, with 8 bases in between. The CDR3, as DNA: TGTGCCAGCAGCTTAGCGGGGGCGTACGAGCAGTACTTC. Its translation: CASSLAGAYEQYF.

This clone occurred many times. The V and J genes are TRBV6-5 and TRBJ2-7; D uncertain. V lost 0 bases to trimming and J lost 3 bases, with 6 bases between them. Per germline, CDR1 MNHEY and CDR2 SVGAGI. The CDR3 covers 13 residues. The CDR3 DNA follows: TGTGCCAGCAGTTACTCGTTCGGCTACGAGCAGTACTTC. Translation: CASSYSFGYEQYF.

The gene calls are TRBV6-5 and TRBJ1-6; possibly TRBD1 for D (5 bases). V gave up 8 bases and J gave up 0 bases, with 8 bases separating them. The CDR3 has 14 amino acids. From germline, CDR1 is MNHEY and CDR2 SVGAGI. CDR3 residues: CASGTSSYNSPLHF. DNA for the CDR3: TGTGCCAGCGGGACGAGCTCCTATAATTCACCCCTCCACTTT.

The rearrangement uses TRBV28 and TRBJ2-1; either TRBD1 or TRBD2 may fit D (6 bases each). CDR1 MDHEN and CDR2 SYDVKM come from the germline V gene. The V gene lost 6 bases and the J gene lost 1 base, with 16 bases spanning the gap. This CDR3 is 16 amino acids long. The CDR3 spells CASSRPKGGSYNEQFF. The CDR3 DNA is TGTGCCAGCAGCCGCCCCAAAGGGGGGTCCTACAATGAGCAGTTCTTC.

CDR3 DNA: TGTGCCAGTACCGATCCGGGATCTGGGGCCAACGTCCTGACTTTC. This gives the protein CASTDPGSGANVLTF. V usage is TRBV19 and J usage is TRBJ2-6; D might be TRBD2 (5 bases). Trimming took 7 bases from V and 1 from J, leaving 11 bases between them. Germline V gene data show CDR1 as LNHDA and CDR2 as SQIVND (reference sequence). The CDR3 sequence is 15 residues long.

This clone was counted once. The chain joins TRBV25-1 to TRBJ1-2; no definite D call. Looked up from germline, CDR1 is MGHDK and CDR2 is SYGVNS. V lost 3 bases, J lost 7 bases, and 18 bases lay in between. The CDR3 extends over 15 amino acids. DNA for the CDR3: TGTGCCAGCAGTGATGGAGGCCTGCAAGCTCGTGGCTACACCTTC. Protein sequence: CASSDGGLQARGYTF.

This rearrangement joins TRBV7-6 to TRBJ2-2, with 7 bases matching TRBD2. Unmatched junction bases numbered 2, after V lost 1 base and J lost 3 bases. This CDR3 spans 15 amino acids. CDR1 SGHVS and CDR2 FNYEAQ come from the germline V gene. The CDR3 loop is CASSLGGGDTGELFF. The CDR3 DNA is TGTGCCAGCAGCTTAGGGGGGGGAGACACCGGGGAGCTGTTTTTT.

The chain has TRBV6-5 and TRBJ1-1, with a tentative D call TRBD1 (5 bases). CDR3 length: 15 amino acids. Trimming removed 7 bases from V and 3 bases from J, with 18 bases in between. The germline V gene has CDR1 MNHEY and CDR2 SVGAGI. CDR3 bases: TGTGCCAGCACAAGGGGAGGGGCTAGGGACACTGAAGCTTTCTTT. Protein: CASTRGGARDTEAFF.

The V call is TRBV2, the J call TRBJ1-6; 9 bases line up with TRBD1. V lost 10 bases and J lost 9; bases outside the gene matches: 19. The CDR3 spans 17 residues. Germline CDR1 reads SNHLY; CDR2 reads FYNNEI. The CDR3 region has the DNA TGTGCCACCCGTGTCGGGACAGGGAGTCGGGTTGGTTCACCCCTCCACTTT. Translation: CATRVGTGSRVGSPLHF.

The chain recombines TRBV2 with TRBJ2-5; 11 bases align to TRBD1. Germline trimming cut 9 bases from V and 3 bases from J; bases unmatched to any gene: 9. Germline loops: CDR1 SNHLY, CDR2 FYNNEI. The CDR3 loop spans 15 amino acids. The CDR3 spells CASVQGTGGKETQYF. Written as DNA, the CDR3 is TGTGCCAGTGTACAGGGGACAGGGGGGAAAGAGACCCAGTACTTC.

The chain has TRBV28 and TRBJ2-3; D might be TRBD1 or TRBD2, each matching 5 bases. Germline CDR1 is MDHEN and CDR2 is SYDVKM. CDR3 length equals 14 residues. Between the trimmed V and J ends, which lost 3 bases and 2 bases, there was a span of 9 bases. The CDR3 loop reads CASSLGRLTDTQYF. CDR3 bases: TGTGCCAGCAGTTTGGGACGGCTCACAGATACGCAGTATTTT.